This T cell receptor beta chain was identified in a study of T cells in Graves' hyperthyroidism and ophthalmopathy. Template material for amplifying TCR beta CDR3 regions consisted of RNA transcripts. HTBI primers were the set used in a first-round RT-PCR of the TCR CDR3. A single record per CDR3 protein comes from TCRdb applying MiXCR to the multiplex PCR reads. The data contain roughly 700,000 distinct CDR3 sequences, approximately 15% of them seen just once; the ten biggest clones take up about 10%. This clonotype was counted many times. This receptor was identified in a woman aged 18-29 years with Graves' hyperthyroidism. Sequenced material: blood.

The DNA for the CDR3 is TGTGCCAGCAAAAAGGAAGGGGTTGCGAGCACTGAAGCTTTCTTT. Translated: CASKKEGVASTEAFF. The J gene is TRBJ1-1, the V gene TRBV6-1, with a tentative D call TRBD1 (5 bases). Looked up from germline, CDR1 is MNHNS and CDR2 is SASEGT. Trimming left V 7 bases short and J 4 bases short, with 19 bases between. This CDR3 has 15 amino acids.